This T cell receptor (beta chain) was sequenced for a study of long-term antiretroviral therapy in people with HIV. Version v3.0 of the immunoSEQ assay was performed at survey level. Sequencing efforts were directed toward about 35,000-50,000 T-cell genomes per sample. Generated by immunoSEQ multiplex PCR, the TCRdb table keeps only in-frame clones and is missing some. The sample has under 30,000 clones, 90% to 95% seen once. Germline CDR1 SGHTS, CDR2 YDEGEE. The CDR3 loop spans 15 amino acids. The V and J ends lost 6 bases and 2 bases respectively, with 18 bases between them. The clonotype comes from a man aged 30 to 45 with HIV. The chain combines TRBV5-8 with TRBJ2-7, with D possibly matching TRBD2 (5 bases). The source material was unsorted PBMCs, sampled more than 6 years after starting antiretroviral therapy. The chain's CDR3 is CASTLLAGKPYEQYF. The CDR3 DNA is TGTGCCAGCACCCTCCTGGCGGGTAAGCCCTACGAGCAGTACTTC.